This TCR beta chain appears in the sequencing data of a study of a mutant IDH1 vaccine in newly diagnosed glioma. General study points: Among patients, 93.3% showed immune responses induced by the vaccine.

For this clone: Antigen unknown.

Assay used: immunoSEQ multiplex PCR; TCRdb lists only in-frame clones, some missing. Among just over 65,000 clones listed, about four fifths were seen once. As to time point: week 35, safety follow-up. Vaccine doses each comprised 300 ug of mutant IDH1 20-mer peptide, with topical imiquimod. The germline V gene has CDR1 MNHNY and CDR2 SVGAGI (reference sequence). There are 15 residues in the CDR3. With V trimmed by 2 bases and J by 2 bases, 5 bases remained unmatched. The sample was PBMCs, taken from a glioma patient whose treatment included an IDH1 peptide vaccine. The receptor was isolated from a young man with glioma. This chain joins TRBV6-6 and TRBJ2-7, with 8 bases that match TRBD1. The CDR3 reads CASSYVAGGTYEQYF. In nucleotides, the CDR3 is TGTGCCAGCAGTTACGTCGCAGGGGGCACCTACGAGCAGTACTTC.